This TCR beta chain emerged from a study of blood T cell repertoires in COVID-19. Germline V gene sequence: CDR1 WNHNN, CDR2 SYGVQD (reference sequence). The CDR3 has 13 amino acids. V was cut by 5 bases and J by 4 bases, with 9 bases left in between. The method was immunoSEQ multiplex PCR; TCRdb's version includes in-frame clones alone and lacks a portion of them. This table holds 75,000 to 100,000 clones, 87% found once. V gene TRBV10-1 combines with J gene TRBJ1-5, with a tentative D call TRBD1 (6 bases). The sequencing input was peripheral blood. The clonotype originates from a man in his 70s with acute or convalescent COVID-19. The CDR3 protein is CASSPDRNQPQHF. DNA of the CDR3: TGCGCCAGCAGTCCCGACAGGAATCAGCCCCAGCATTTT.